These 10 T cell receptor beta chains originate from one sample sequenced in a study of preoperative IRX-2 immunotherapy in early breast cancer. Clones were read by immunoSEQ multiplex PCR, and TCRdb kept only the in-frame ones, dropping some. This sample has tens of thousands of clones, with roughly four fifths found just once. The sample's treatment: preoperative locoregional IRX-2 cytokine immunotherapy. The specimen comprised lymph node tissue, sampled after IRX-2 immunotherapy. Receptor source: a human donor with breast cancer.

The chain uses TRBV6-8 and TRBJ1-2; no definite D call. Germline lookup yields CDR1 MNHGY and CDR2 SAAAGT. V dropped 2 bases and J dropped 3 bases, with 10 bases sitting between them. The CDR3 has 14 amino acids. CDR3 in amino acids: CASSYLNLDYGYTF. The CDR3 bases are TGTGCCAGCAGTTACCTAAACTTAGACTATGGCTACACCTTC.

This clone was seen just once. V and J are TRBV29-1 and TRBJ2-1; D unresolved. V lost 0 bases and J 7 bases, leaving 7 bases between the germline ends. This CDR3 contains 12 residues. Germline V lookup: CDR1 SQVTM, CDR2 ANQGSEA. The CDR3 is CSVEDTANEQFF. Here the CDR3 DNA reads TGCAGCGTTGAAGATACTGCAAATGAGCAGTTCTTC.

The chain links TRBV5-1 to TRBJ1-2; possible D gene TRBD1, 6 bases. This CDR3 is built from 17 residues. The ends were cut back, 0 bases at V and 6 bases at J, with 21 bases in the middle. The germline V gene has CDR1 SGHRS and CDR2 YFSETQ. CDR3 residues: CASSLGGPPGQGHGYTF. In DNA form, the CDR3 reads TGCGCCAGCAGCTTGGGAGGACCCCCGGGACAAGGCCATGGCTACACCTTC.

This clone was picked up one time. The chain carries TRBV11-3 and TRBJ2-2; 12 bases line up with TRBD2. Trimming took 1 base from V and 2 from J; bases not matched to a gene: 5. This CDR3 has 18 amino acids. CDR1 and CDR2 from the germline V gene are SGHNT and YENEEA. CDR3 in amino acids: CASSLVPLAGGNTGELFF. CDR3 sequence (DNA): TGTGCCAGCAGCTTAGTTCCACTAGCGGGGGGAAACACCGGGGAGCTGTTTTTT.

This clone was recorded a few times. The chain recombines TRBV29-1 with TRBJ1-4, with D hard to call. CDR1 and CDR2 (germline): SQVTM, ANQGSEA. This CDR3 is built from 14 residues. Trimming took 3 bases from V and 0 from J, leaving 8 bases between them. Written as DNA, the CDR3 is TGCAGCGTTGAGGAAAGGTCAACTAATGAAAAACTGTTTTTT. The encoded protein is CSVEERSTNEKLFF.

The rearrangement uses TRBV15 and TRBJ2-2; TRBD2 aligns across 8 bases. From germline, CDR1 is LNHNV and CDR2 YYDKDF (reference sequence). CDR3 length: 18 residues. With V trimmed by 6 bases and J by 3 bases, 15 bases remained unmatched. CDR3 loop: CATRSSGLAAGYTGELFF. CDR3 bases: TGTGCCACCAGGAGCTCCGGACTAGCCGCCGGCTACACCGGGGAGCTGTTTTTT.

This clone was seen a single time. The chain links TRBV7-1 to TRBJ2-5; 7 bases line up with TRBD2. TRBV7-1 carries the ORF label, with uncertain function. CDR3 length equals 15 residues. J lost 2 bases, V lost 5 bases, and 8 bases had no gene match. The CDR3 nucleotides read TGTGCCAGCAGCCCCCAAGGGCGGGAGCAAGAGACCCAGTACTTC. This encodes CASSPQGREQETQYF.

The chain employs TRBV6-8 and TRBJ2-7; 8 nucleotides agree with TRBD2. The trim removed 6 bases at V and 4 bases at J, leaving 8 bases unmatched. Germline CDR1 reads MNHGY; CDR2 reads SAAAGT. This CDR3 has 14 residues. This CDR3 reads CASSFGGGVYEQYF. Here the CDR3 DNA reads TGTGCCAGCAGCTTCGGGGGGGGTGTTTACGAGCAGTACTTC.

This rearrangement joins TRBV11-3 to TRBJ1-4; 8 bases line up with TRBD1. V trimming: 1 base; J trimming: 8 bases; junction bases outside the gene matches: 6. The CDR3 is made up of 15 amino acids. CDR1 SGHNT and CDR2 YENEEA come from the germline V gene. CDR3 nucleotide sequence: TGTGCCAGCAGCTTAGGAGGGACAGGAGGAGAAAAACTGTTTTTT. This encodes CASSLGGTGGEKLFF. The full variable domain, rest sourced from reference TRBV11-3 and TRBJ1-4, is EAGVVQSPRYKIIEKKQPVAFWCNPISGHNTLYWYLQNLGQGPELLIRYENEEAVDDSQLPKDRFSAERLKGVDSTLKIQPAELGDSAVYLCASSLGGTGGEKLFFGSGTQLSVL.

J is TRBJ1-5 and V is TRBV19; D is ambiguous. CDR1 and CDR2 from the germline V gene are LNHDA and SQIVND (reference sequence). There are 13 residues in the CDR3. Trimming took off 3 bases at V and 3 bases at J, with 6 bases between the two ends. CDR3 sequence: CASSMDINQPQHF. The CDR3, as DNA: TGTGCCAGTAGTATGGATATCAATCAGCCCCAGCATTTT.